One sample yielded the 5 T cell receptor beta chains listed below, sequenced in a study of T cell responses to AZD1222 COVID-19 vaccine. Sequenced by immunoSEQ multiplex PCR; TCRdb stores in-frame clones only, minus some. The sample consists of some 58,000 clones, about 80% of them appearing once. The sequenced sample was peripheral blood, obtained 28 days after the second AZD1222 dose. All receptors come from an adult who received the AZD1222 COVID-19 vaccine.

The chain links TRBV20-1 to TRBJ2-1; no clear D gene. Germline CDR1 and CDR2: DFQATT and SNEGSKA (reference sequence). The CDR3 is made up of 11 amino acids. Trimming pared 5 bases from V and 3 bases from J, leaving 5 bases between. The CDR3 loop reads CSAGNYNEQFF. The CDR3 DNA reads TGCAGTGCTGGTAACTACAATGAGCAGTTCTTC.

V is TRBV6-5 and J is TRBJ2-2, with a weak D call TRBD1 (5 bases). Germline V gene data show CDR1 as MNHEY and CDR2 as SVGAGI. V lost 6 bases and J lost 0, with 11 bases in between. CDR3 length: 15 amino acids. CDR3 region: CASRTQASNTGELFF. In DNA, the CDR3 is TGTGCCAGCAGAACACAGGCGTCGAACACCGGGGAGCTGTTTTTT.

This chain connects TRBV7-9 to TRBJ1-1; TRBD1 might be the D (5 bases). This CDR3 spans 14 amino acids. Germline CDR1 SEHNR, CDR2 FQNEAQ (reference sequence). Trimming shortened V by 5 bases and J by 3 bases, and 13 bases separated the two germline ends. The CDR3 is CASSVMGTDTEAFF. CDR3 coding DNA: TGTGCCAGCAGCGTAATGGGGACTGACACTGAAGCTTTCTTT.

The chain uses TRBV2 and TRBJ2-1, with D uncertain. The germline V and J ends were trimmed by 2 bases and 7 bases, with 3 bases remaining between them. Germline CDR1 SNHLY, CDR2 FYNNEI. The CDR3 is 11 residues long. The CDR3 bases are TGTGCCAGCAGTGAATGGAATGAGCAGTTCTTC. This codes for CASSEWNEQFF.

This chain uses TRBV6-6 with TRBJ1-2; possibly TRBD1 for D (5 bases). The V and J ends lost 5 bases and 0 bases respectively, with 16 bases between them. Germline values: CDR1 MNHNY, CDR2 SVGAGI (reference sequence). The CDR3 spans 16 residues. CDR3 DNA: TGTGCCAGCAGTAAAGACAGCCCACGAGCTAACTATGGCTACACCTTC. This codes for CASSKDSPRANYGYTF.